This paragraph covers one TCR beta chain sequence. The clone's antigen remains unknown. Per-base qualities were not stored, and no clone one base away is much larger. The junction carries 25 bases between V and J, which are trimmed by 7 bases and 4 bases respectively. Including cysteine and phenylalanine, the CDR3 has 17 amino acids. Only the CDR3 DNA stays, 51 bases, in frame from base 1. CDR1 and CDR2 (SEHNR, FQNEAQ) derive from the germline V gene (reference sequence). The data originate from a study of cytomegalovirus exposure and HLA in healthy donors (dated 2017 in TCRdb). About the full investigation: An earlier analysis of several hundred of the donors reported around 280 Gb of sequence data and 117 million unique TCR beta sequences obtained from around 190 million T cells. An early release that covered 640 HLA-typed donors contained 250 to 350 gigabases of sequencing data and around 85 million unique TCR sequences. Of the roughly 400 genotyped donors, 81% fell in the genetic ancestry cluster associated with self-reported Caucasian donors. The study aimed to test whether cataloging public T cell receptors could reveal signatures of past pathogen exposure. Using immunosequencing, the study profiled T cell repertoires from 666 subjects and related those repertoires to cytomegalovirus serostatus. Besides the first cohort of under 700 subjects, a separate validation cohort made up of roughly 120 different subjects was used. To predict cytomegalovirus infection status, the study brought together high-throughput TCR immunosequencing, statistical association of individual TCRs with disease status, and machine learning. A later analysis re-analyzed previously published TCR beta repertoires from hundreds of donors and added high-resolution HLA genotyping to study TCR occurrence patterns. The later analysis used no new phenotypic data to find candidate immune exposures, relying instead on TCR beta sequences and their occurrence across donors. To decide whether each TCR beta V gene segment behaved as functional or pseudogenic, an earlier analysis of some 600 of the donors relied on high-throughput TCR beta sequencing. Donor age, sex, ethnicity and CMV serostatus were compiled together with the repertoire data. A later genetic analysis took genome-wide SNP genotypes for about three fifths of the 666 donors and used that subset as a discovery cohort. Every discovery cohort repertoire had been produced on one sequencing platform. Class I and class II HLA loci were covered by the typing at four-digit resolution. The number of typed donors differed by locus: about 620-640 for A, B, C, DRB1 and DQB1; some 540 for DQA1; 606 for DPA1; and about 470 for DPB1. A few DR-DQ haplotypes were treated as single units for association and clustering because of strong linkage in the cohort. Among 300 to 500 genotyped donors of the cohort, an average of around 250,000 unique TCR beta nucleotide sequences was sequenced per donor, of which about 18% were non-productive.

The cohort comprised 670 or so healthy bone marrow donors. At the time of sampling, all cohort members were nominally healthy, though unrecorded immune exposures were likely present. The donor was CMV seropositive and was included in the group of 250 to 300 seropositive cohort members. Each donor provided a peripheral blood sample, and peripheral blood mononuclear cells were used for TCR beta sequencing. The Qiagen DNeasy Blood Extraction Kit was used to extract genomic DNA from the blood cell samples. The library came from the immunoSEQ multiplex PCR assay. For the multiplex PCR, a mixture combining 60 forward primers for TCR Vbeta segments and 13 reverse primers for TCR Jbeta segments was used. Amplification of the CDR3 region of rearranged TCR beta genes was performed with a multiplex PCR assay on genomic DNA. The amplified TCR beta libraries were sequenced on the Illumina HiSeq System as 87-base-pair reads. The published analysis was carried out like this. Across the 670 or so repertoires, a later analysis counted roughly 84 million unique TCR beta chains, approximately 12 million of which were shared by at least two donors. Raw reads were error-corrected and collapsed into unique sequences with a nearest-neighbor algorithm that merged closely related sequences to remove PCR and sequencing errors. Alignment of CDR3 sequences to IMGT reference sequences was used to assign V, D and J gene segments. For a sequence to be retained, a match of at least six nucleotides was required to both a V gene segment and a J gene segment. Rearrangements were called productive when the CDR3 lacked stop codons and stayed in frame with V and J; all others were non-productive. Following IMGT convention, CDR3 was defined as the stretch from the second conserved V-encoded cysteine up to the conserved J-encoded phenylalanine. In an earlier analysis of around 600 of the donors, sequences lacking an unambiguous match to a single V gene segment were excluded. An earlier analysis of 587 of the donors called V segments functional above 56.7% productive rearrangements and segregating when the between-donor standard deviation exceeded 5%. A statistical classification framework was developed to diagnose cytomegalovirus status using the catalog of TCR beta chain sequences. In a later analysis, V and J genes were assigned by comparing TCR nucleotide sequences against IMGT/GENE-DB human TR gene sequences. A later analysis assigned CDR3 sequences and most-parsimonious VDJ recombination scenarios with the TCRdist pipeline. A later analysis defined each TCR beta chain by its CDR3 amino acid sequence plus V-gene family, and excluded reads lacking a unique V-gene family. In a later analysis, around 650 highly shared, low-generation-probability nucleotide sequences were removed to address suspected cross-contamination and a sequencing artifact. In a later analysis, a clonal expansion index was calculated for each public chain from normalized within-repertoire ranks of inferred template counts. In a later analysis, generation probabilities were computed with a VDJ recombination model fitted to out-of-frame rearrangements, and the resulting probabilities were checked against IGoR. In a later analysis, hypergeometric tests were used to score TCR-TCR, TCR-HLA and TCR-CMV co-occurrence, with a repertoire-size bias correction applied to TCR pairs. False discovery rates were estimated in a later analysis by permuting HLA or CMV assignments 20 times. In a later analysis, co-occurring TCRs were grouped with DBSCAN, and TCRdist sequence similarity was added when clustering was performed within HLA-allele-positive subsets. For co-occurrence clustering, repertoires with fewer than 30,000 or more than 120,000 public chains were excluded, along with roughly five repertoires with anomalous nucleotide sharing. The clones in this table, taken by TCRdb from immuneACCESS, are in-frame only. Not every clone is retained; where verified, under half of the shortfall comes from an unresolved V gene, and the cause of the rest is unknown. Clone size and V and J calls were adopted from that table, with D and trimming inferred from the DNA. Recorded for this sample are roughly 240,000 clones; about 80% of them occurred a single time. 5% to 6.5% of the sample comes from the top ten.

Overall study outcomes, separate from this receptor: The authors suggested that the approach could potentially be generalized to other disease states and immunological phenotypes. Broadly in line with IMGT annotations, most TCR beta V segments showed up in productive rearrangements about 90% or about 30% of the time in an earlier analysis of several hundred of the donors. A cluster of highly shared sequence variants was judged likely to be a technical artifact of the sequencing pipeline. Some IMGT-functional V segments, including TRBV6-2 and TRBV6-3, could not be told apart with the 87-base-pair reads, so those segments were excluded. Because HLA typing was missing for some donors at each locus, association tests included only the typed subset. A total of around 150 TCR beta chains were listed by the study as associated with cytomegalovirus. The only immune exposure information available for the cohort was CMV serostatus. Correlated functional status among segregating V segments might reflect linkage disequilibrium, but an unknown experimental factor could not be ruled out. In a later genetic analysis, fewer N-insertions in productive TCRs were reported among donors in an Asian-associated ancestry cluster than the roughly 640-donor mean. An association between a missense DCLRE1C variant and V-gene and J-gene trimming of TCR beta chains was found in a later genetic analysis and replicated in an independent cohort. Assigning TCR associations to individual alleles was difficult when HLA alleles, especially DR and DQ, strongly co-occurred. Most TCR sequences were observed very rarely across donors, whereas some public TCRs were present in many individuals. In vitro tests confirmed that a few of the cytomegalovirus-associated TCR beta chains recognize cytomegalovirus antigens. In both the original and validation cohorts, the classifier was reported to diagnose cytomegalovirus status with high specificity and sensitivity. Because counts were too low, 15 to 20 rarely observed V segments, including chromosome 9 orphons, were excluded from the earlier analysis of some 590 of the donors. In a later analysis, HLA-associated TCR beta chains showed more clonal expansion and lower generation probabilities than non-associated chains that were equally common. In a later analysis, 16,951 TCR beta sequences were associated with specific HLA alleles at a false discovery rate of 0.05. In a later analysis, most CMV-associated TCR beta chains were found to appear HLA-restricted, with HLA associations seemingly driven largely by CMV exposure. A further reported finding was that TCR beta sequences accurately predicted the HLA-A and HLA-B alleles for most subjects in the first cohort. A later analysis found that TCR association rates varied across HLA loci, with DRB1 alleles showing the most associated TCRs and HLA-C alleles the fewest. A later analysis reported that several top co-occurrence clusters appeared linked to parvovirus B19, influenza, CMV and Epstein-Barr virus. Only TCR beta chains were sequenced in this cohort, and the absence of alpha or paired-chain data limited detectable features. The presence/absence analyses assumed that sequencing depth was roughly uniform across donors, and that assumption may not be true.

The sequence came from a woman aged 35 to 49 in good health and CMV-seropositive. The chain joins TRBV7-9 to TRBJ1-2; the D region possibly corresponds to TRBD1 (6 bases align). The sequencing input was PBMCs. The nucleotide sequence reads TGTGCCAGCACCCCTGCACAGGGTTCCTTGGGTCGCTATGGCTACACCTTC. Protein translation: CASTPAQGSLGRYGYTF.